A selection of T cell receptor beta chains follows, all from one sample in a study of human versus mouse CDR3 diversity and MHC coevolution. The protocol was immunoSEQ multiplex PCR, while the TCRdb copy is restricted to in-frame clones and leaves out a portion. The sample contains about 83,000 clones, under 95% of which appear only once. Sequencing input: naive CD4+ T cells from blood. The receptors shown here come from a person aged 25 to 69 in good health. Each CDR3 is given with its conserved first and last residue. The D gene is left open where the match is weak. Clone size appears in some rows only: once, few, many, or a class for an expanded clone.

D	V	size	J	DNA	CDR3
NA	TRBV7-9	NA	TRBJ1-1	TGTGCCAGCAGCTCCCAGGGGAACACTGAAGCTTTCTTT	CASSSQGNTEAFF
TRBD1	TRBV27	NA	TRBJ2-7	TGTGCCAGCAGTTTATACAGGGGGGAGCAGTACTTC	CASSLYRGEQYF
TRBD1	TRBV5-6	NA	TRBJ2-7	TGTGCCAGCAGCAAAGGACAGGGGAGTCAGTACTTC	CASSKGQGSQYF
TRBD2	TRBV6-1	once	TRBJ2-1	TGTGCCAGCAGTGCAACTAGCGGGGGGGCCGGGGGTGAGCAGTTCTTC	CASSATSGGAGGEQFF
NA	TRBV14	NA	TRBJ2-3	TGTGCCAGCAGCTACACAGATACGCAGTATTTT	CASSYTDTQYF
NA	TRBV10-3	NA	TRBJ1-1	TGTGCCATCGGGGGTAGAGGAGGGGCGAACACTGAAGCTTTCTTT	CAIGGRGGANTEAFF
NA	TRBV7-2	NA	TRBJ2-2	TGTGCCAGCAGCTTAGGAGGGTCCGGGGAGCTGTTTTTT	CASSLGGSGELFF
NA	TRBV28	NA	TRBJ1-3	TGTGCCAGCACCGGGCGGGGAATGGGCTCTGGAAACACCATATATTTT	CASTGRGMGSGNTIYF
TRBD2	TRBV6-1	NA	TRBJ2-7	TGTGCCAGCAGCTCGCTAGCGGGTACCTACGAGCAGTACTTC	CASSSLAGTYEQYF
NA	TRBV10-3	NA	TRBJ2-7	TGTGCCATCAGTGAGTCAGGGCGGGAACCCTACGAGCAGTACTTC	CAISESGREPYEQYF
TRBD2	TRBV11-2	NA	TRBJ2-2	TGTGCCAGCAGCCGCCTTAGCGGGAGAAACACCGGGGAGCTGTTTTTT	CASSRLSGRNTGELFF
NA	TRBV12-5	NA	TRBJ2-1	TGTGCTAGTGGTTTACAAGACTACTCCTACAATGAGCAGTTCTTC	CASGLQDYSYNEQFF
NA	TRBV2	NA	TRBJ1-3	TGTGCCAGTACAAACAGACAGCTCTCTGGAAACACCATATATTTT	CASTNRQLSGNTIYF
NA	TRBV7-2	NA	TRBJ1-1	TGTGCCAGCAGCTCATTCAGGGGCACTGAAGCTTTCTTT	CASSSFRGTEAFF
TRBD1	TRBV30	NA	TRBJ1-1	TGTGCCTGGAGTGAAGGGGGCTGGATGAACACTGAAGCTTTCTTT	CAWSEGGWMNTEAFF
NA	TRBV10-3	NA	TRBJ2-7	TGTGCCATCGGGGAGGAATACGAGCAGTACTTC	CAIGEEYEQYF
TRBD2	TRBV7-6	NA	TRBJ2-5	TGTGCCAGCAGCGTACCGGGACTAGCGGGACCCTCAGGAGGCGTTGAGACCCAGTACTTC	CASSVPGLAGPSGGVETQYF
TRBD2	TRBV2	once	TRBJ2-5	TGTGCCAGCAGTGAAAGTCTAGCGGTGATATCCGCGGAGACCCAGTACTTC	CASSESLAVISAETQYF
NA	TRBV6-5	NA	TRBJ1-5	TGTGCCAGCAGTTACTCGAACACAGGACCCCAGCATTTT	CASSYSNTGPQHF
TRBD2	TRBV6-1	NA	TRBJ2-5	TGTGCCAGCAGTTTTAGCGGGAGAGGAGAGACCCAGTACTTC	CASSFSGRGETQYF
NA	TRBV4-1	NA	TRBJ1-2	TGCGCCAGCAGCCAAGCCCCAGCGCCCTATGGCTACACCTTC	CASSQAPAPYGYTF
TRBD2	TRBV6-1	NA	TRBJ2-3	TGTGCCAGCAGTGAAGTGCGAGCGGGGGTGGGACTGGGTACGCAGTATTTT	CASSEVRAGVGLGTQYF
NA	TRBV4-1	NA	TRBJ1-1	TGCGCCAGCAGCCAAGAGGGAGCGGCAATAGTCACGAACACTGAAGCTTTCTTT	CASSQEGAAIVTNTEAFF
NA	TRBV18	NA	TRBJ1-2	TGTGCCAGCTCACCATCGGTGGGTGCGGAAAACTATGGCTACACCTTC	CASSPSVGAENYGYTF
TRBD1	TRBV4-1	NA	TRBJ1-6	TGCGCCAGCAGCCAAGGGTATTTCACGTCAGGGGGCTCACCCCTCCACTTT	CASSQGYFTSGGSPLHF
NA	TRBV5-8	NA	TRBJ2-3	TGTGCCAGCAGCTTGTACGCTAACCAGGGGCGTTACACAGATACGCAGTATTTT	CASSLYANQGRYTDTQYF
NA	TRBV10-3	NA	TRBJ1-4	TGTGCCATCAGTGTGTCGCGCGAAAAACTGTTTTTT	CAISVSREKLFF
TRBD1	TRBV6-1	NA	TRBJ1-1	TGTGCCAGCACGCTAGACAGGGGATACACTGAAGCTTTCTTT	CASTLDRGYTEAFF
NA	TRBV21-1	few	TRBJ1-4	TGTGCCAGCCGGGTCGGACTGGAAAAACTGTTTTTT	CASRVGLEKLFF
TRBD2	TRBV7-2	NA	TRBJ2-5	TGTGCCAGCAGCTCTAGCGGGTACAGCCAAGAGACCCAGTACTTC	CASSSSGYSQETQYF
TRBD1	TRBV9	NA	TRBJ1-1	TGTGCCAGCAGCCCTCGTTGGACAGGGATAAACACTGAAGCTTTCTTT	CASSPRWTGINTEAFF
TRBD1	TRBV29-1	NA	TRBJ2-7	TGCAGCGTTACCCGAGGGACAGGGAATAGGGACGAGCAGTACTTC	CSVTRGTGNRDEQYF
TRBD1	TRBV2	NA	TRBJ2-7	TGTGCCAGCAGGGGGACAGGGTCCTACGAGCAGTACTTC	CASRGTGSYEQYF
NA	TRBV5-4	NA	TRBJ2-1	TGTGCCAGCAGCTTGCAGGGGAGCTCCTACAATGAGCAGTTCTTC	CASSLQGSSYNEQFF
TRBD2	TRBV12-5	once	TRBJ2-7	TGTGCTAGTGGTTTGGTACTAGCGGGTCCCTACGAGCAGTACTTC	CASGLVLAGPYEQYF
TRBD2	TRBV10-3	NA	TRBJ2-7	TGTGCCACTGGACTAGCAGAGTCCTACGAGCAGTACTTC	CATGLAESYEQYF
NA	TRBV10-3	NA	TRBJ2-7	TGTGCCATCAGCCTACCCCTCCACTCCTACGAGCAGTACTTC	CAISLPLHSYEQYF
TRBD1	TRBV7-9	NA	TRBJ2-7	TGTGCCAGCAGCTTAGCGCAGGTGGGGACAGATACCTACGAGCAGTACTTC	CASSLAQVGTDTYEQYF
TRBD1	TRBV19	NA	TRBJ2-2	TGTGCCAGTAGTCCACACACAGGGGCCAGGCCCGGGGAGCTGTTTTTT	CASSPHTGARPGELFF
NA	TRBV5-1	once	TRBJ1-1	TGCGCCAGCATGGGAGGAGGAGGTACTGAAGCTTTCTTT	CASMGGGGTEAFF
NA	TRBV5-1	NA	TRBJ1-1	TGCGCCAGCAGCCCGGGGGGGGGAGCGAACACTGAAGCTTTCTTT	CASSPGGGANTEAFF
NA	TRBV15	NA	TRBJ2-7	TGTGCCACCAGCTCCCCTCGCCAGGGGAGCTACGAGCAGTACTTC	CATSSPRQGSYEQYF
NA	TRBV5-1	NA	TRBJ2-3	TGCGCCAGCAGCTTGGGGCAGGGTAACACAGATACGCAGTATTTT	CASSLGQGNTDTQYF
NA	TRBV6-6	NA	TRBJ2-4	TGTGCCAGCAGTTTGGGAGTAGCCAAAAACATTCAGTACTTC	CASSLGVAKNIQYF
NA	TRBV4-1	NA	TRBJ2-5	TGCGCCAGCAGCCTAACCGGCCGGCTTCGAGGAGAGACCCAGTACTTC	CASSLTGRLRGETQYF
TRBD1	TRBV18	NA	TRBJ2-7	TGTGCCAGCTCACCACTGGGACAGGGCTTTTCTATCGAGCAGTACTTC	CASSPLGQGFSIEQYF
TRBD1	TRBV5-4	NA	TRBJ2-7	TGTGCCAGCAGCCCCGGGACAGGGCTCTACGAGCAGTACTTC	CASSPGTGLYEQYF
TRBD2	TRBV7-9	NA	TRBJ2-1	TGTGCCAGCGCCGTGATGCAAGCGGGAGACAAGTTCTTC	CASAVMQAGDKFF
TRBD2	TRBV9	NA	TRBJ2-7	TGTGCCAGCAGCGTAGGAGCGGGAGCGTCCTACGAGCAGTACTTC	CASSVGAGASYEQYF
NA	TRBV4-1	NA	TRBJ2-3	TGCGCCAGCAGCCAAGCGGACTCGAGAGGAGATACGCAGTATTTT	CASSQADSRGDTQYF
TRBD2	TRBV4-1	NA	TRBJ2-1	TGCGCCAGCAGCCAAGATAGGGTAGCGGGAGGTCCAAGCTCCTACAATGAGCAGTTCTTC	CASSQDRVAGGPSSYNEQFF
NA	TRBV5-1	NA	TRBJ1-6	TGCGCCAGCAGCTTGGAGCAGGGTGGTTCACCCCTCCACTTT	CASSLEQGGSPLHF
TRBD2	TRBV11-2	NA	TRBJ2-3	TGTGCCAGCAGCTTAGTTCTAGCGGGAGTCACAGATACGCAGTATTTT	CASSLVLAGVTDTQYF
NA	TRBV6-1	NA	TRBJ1-6	TGTGCCAGCAGTGAACAGGAGGGGTATTCACCCCTCCACTTT	CASSEQEGYSPLHF
TRBD1	TRBV5-6	NA	TRBJ2-5	TGTGCCAGCAGCTCAAATCCGGGACAGGTCTCCCAGTACTTC	CASSSNPGQVSQYF
NA	TRBV7-9	NA	TRBJ2-2	TGTGCCAGCAGCTTAGAGACTCTCAAGCCGCGGACCGGGGAGCTGTTTTTT	CASSLETLKPRTGELFF
NA	TRBV30	once	TRBJ2-3	TGTGCCTGGGGCTCCCCACCTACGCAGTATTTT	CAWGSPPTQYF
TRBD2	TRBV30	once	TRBJ2-1	TGTGCCTGGAGCGGGACTAGCGGGAGATACAATGAGCAGTTCTTC	CAWSGTSGRYNEQFF
NA	TRBV7-8	NA	TRBJ1-6	TGTGCCAGCAGCTTACTCGTACAGTCGACCTCCTATAATTCACCCCTCCACTTT	CASSLLVQSTSYNSPLHF
NA	TRBV15	NA	TRBJ2-7	TGTGCCACCAGCAGAGATTCCCCCACGAGCGAGCAGTACTTC	CATSRDSPTSEQYF